This TCR beta chain was captured by sequencing in a study of blood T cell repertoires in COVID-19. Across the whole study: Italy, Spain and the United States were the sources of the convalescent and acute COVID-19 samples.

CDR3 size: 15 residues. Looked up from germline, CDR1 is SNHLY and CDR2 is FYNNEI. Trimming shortened V by 2 bases and J by 2 bases, and 12 bases separated the two germline ends. Using immunoSEQ multiplex PCR, the repertoire was profiled, and TCRdb retains in-frame clones only, with some absent. The data show tens of thousands of clones, roughly 87% seen once. The receptor was derived from a middle-aged man with active COVID-19. The chain employs TRBV2 and TRBJ2-5; D unresolved. The source material was peripheral blood. CDR3 coding DNA: TGTGCCAGCAGTGAACGACATAATGGACAAGAGACCCAGTACTTC. It is translated as CASSERHNGQETQYF. Looking up the rest from reference TRBV2 and TRBJ2-5 gives the full variable domain: EPEVTQTPSHQVTQMGQEVILRCVPISNHLYFYWYRQILGQKVEFLVSFYNNEISEKSEIFDDQFSVERPDGSNFTLKIRSTKLEDSAMYFCASSERHNGQETQYFGPGTRLLVL.